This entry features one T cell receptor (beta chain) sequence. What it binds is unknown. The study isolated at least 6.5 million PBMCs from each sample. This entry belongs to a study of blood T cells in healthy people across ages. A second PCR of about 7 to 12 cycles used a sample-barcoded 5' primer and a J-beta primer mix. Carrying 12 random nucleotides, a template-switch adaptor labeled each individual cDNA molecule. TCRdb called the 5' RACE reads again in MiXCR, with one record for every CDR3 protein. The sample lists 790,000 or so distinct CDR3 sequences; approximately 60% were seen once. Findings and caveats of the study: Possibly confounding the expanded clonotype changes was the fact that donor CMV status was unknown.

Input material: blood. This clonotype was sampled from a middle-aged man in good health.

The CDR3 protein is CASSLAGAWELFF. The DNA of the CDR3 is TGTGCCAGCAGCTTAGCGGGGGCCTGGGAGCTGTTTTTT. The genes are TRBV11-2 and TRBJ2-2; D is perhaps TRBD1 or TRBD2 (6 bases each). Germline CDR1 reads SGHAT; CDR2 reads FQNNGV. V lost 1 base and J lost 9, with 9 bases in between. The CDR3 is 13 amino acids.